Shown below are 32 T cell receptor beta chains from a single sample sequenced in a study of blood T cell repertoires in COVID-19. TCRdb's table, derived via immunoSEQ multiplex PCR, lists solely in-frame clones and lacks some. Among 190,000 or so clones listed, more than 70% were seen once. What was sequenced was peripheral blood. Every receptor here comes from a woman older than 75 with active or convalescent COVID-19.

This chain connects TRBV5-1 to TRBJ1-3; 9 bases agree with TRBD1. With V trimmed by 3 bases and J by 4 bases, 8 bases remained unmatched. CDR1 and CDR2 from the germline V gene are SGHRS and YFSETQ. This CDR3 comprises 16 residues. The DNA of the CDR3 is TGCGCCAGCAGCTCGGGACAGGGAAAAACCGGAAACACCATATATTTT. It translates to CASSSGQGKTGNTIYF.

The chain couples TRBV6-5 to TRBJ2-5, with no clear D. This CDR3 contains 13 residues. Germline CDR1 and CDR2: MNHEY and SVGAGI. Between the trimmed V and J ends, which lost 2 bases and 2 bases, there was a span of 6 bases. The CDR3 sequence: CASSYQMQETQYF. DNA of the CDR3: TGTGCCAGCAGTTACCAGATGCAAGAGACCCAGTACTTC.

The rearrangement uses TRBV19 and TRBJ1-1; D is uncertain. Germline V gives CDR1 LNHDA, CDR2 SQIVND (reference sequence). The V end was cut by 10 bases, the J end by 0 bases, with 21 bases between. The CDR3 is 16 amino acids. CDR3 amino acids: CATYPRGRVMNTEAFF. CDR3 in DNA: TGTGCCACCTACCCGCGGGGAAGAGTTATGAACACTGAAGCTTTCTTT.

The V call is TRBV2, the J call TRBJ1-5, with TRBD1 matching over 7 bases. Germline lookup yields CDR1 SNHLY and CDR2 FYNNEI. V lost 6 bases to trimming and J lost 7 bases; unmatched junction nucleotides: 6. The CDR3 runs to 13 residues. The CDR3 region is CASSATGQQPQHF. In DNA, the CDR3 is TGTGCCAGCAGCGCGACAGGGCAGCAGCCCCAGCATTTT.

V usage is TRBV9 and J usage is TRBJ2-1; possibly TRBD2 for D (5 bases). The V end lost 0 bases, the J end lost 0 bases, and 16 bases lay between the germline ends. The germline V gene encodes CDR1 SGDLS and CDR2 YYNGEE. This CDR3 is built from 18 residues. In DNA, the CDR3 is TGTGCCAGCAGCGTAGGGTTAGCGCATTTGAGCTCCTACAATGAGCAGTTCTTC. Translated: CASSVGLAHLSSYNEQFF.

Here the CDR3 DNA reads TGTGCCATCAGTGGACAGGGAGGTTGGGAAAAACTGTTTTTT. Amino acid sequence: CAISGQGGWEKLFF. The chain is built from TRBV10-3 and TRBJ1-4, with 7 bases matching TRBD1. V shed 4 bases, J shed 8 bases, and the junction held 7 bases outside the gene matches. The CDR3 contains 14 residues. Germline V CDR1 and CDR2: ENHRY, SYGVKD.

As DNA, the CDR3 is TGCAGCGTTGCTGGGACAGGGGAAGTTAATGAAAAACTGTTTTTT. It translates to CSVAGTGEVNEKLFF. The genes are TRBV29-1 and TRBJ1-4, with TRBD1 matching over 10 bases. The J segment lost 4 bases and the V segment lost 4 bases, leaving 6 bases of the junction unmatched. This CDR3 comprises 15 residues. The germline V gene has CDR1 SQVTM and CDR2 ANQGSEA.

V usage is TRBV28 and J usage is TRBJ1-5; 9 bases line up with TRBD1. This CDR3 is built from 14 residues. Germline V gene lookup returns CDR1 MDHEN and CDR2 SYDVKM. J lost 5 bases, V lost 5 bases, and 4 bases had no gene match. The DNA of the CDR3 is TGTGCCAGCAGTGTAGACAGGGGGGATCAGCCCCAGCATTTT. Protein: CASSVDRGDQPQHF.

V usage is TRBV9 and J usage is TRBJ1-5; D gene unclear. Germline lookup yields CDR1 SGDLS and CDR2 YYNGEE. V was trimmed by 4 bases and J by 0 bases, leaving 11 bases between them. CDR3 length: 15 residues. CDR3 coding DNA: TGTGCCAGCAGCCCGCTGGGAGATAGCAATCAGCCCCAGCATTTT. Amino acid sequence: CASSPLGDSNQPQHF.

V gene TRBV7-2 combines with J gene TRBJ2-4; no reliable D call. Germline V gives CDR1 SGHTA, CDR2 FQGNSA. This CDR3 region has 15 residues. V lost 3 bases, J lost 0 bases, and 9 bases lay in between. This chain's CDR3 is CASSLARGAKNIQYF. The CDR3 region has the DNA TGTGCCAGCAGCTTGGCTAGAGGAGCCAAAAACATTCAGTACTTC.

This clone has only a few counts. This sequence joins TRBV5-1 and TRBJ1-1; D possibly corresponds to TRBD1 (5 bases). V lost 1 base and J lost 4, with 11 bases in between. The germline V gene encodes CDR1 SGHRS and CDR2 YFSETQ. There are 14 residues in the CDR3. CDR3 bases: TGCGCCAGCAGCTTGCGGCCGACAGTCACTGAAGCTTTCTTT. It translates to CASSLRPTVTEAFF.

This chain uses TRBV10-2 with TRBJ1-2; D is uncertain. In germline, CDR1 is WSHSY, CDR2 SAAADI. CDR3 size: 15 residues. Trimming shortened V by 2 bases and J by 1 base, and 11 bases separated the two germline ends. The CDR3 reads CASSEHIALNYGYTF. The CDR3, as DNA: TGCGCCAGCAGTGAGCACATCGCTCTTAACTATGGCTACACCTTC.

The rearrangement joins TRBV10-3 to TRBJ1-6, with D perhaps matching TRBD1 (5 bases). V dropped 4 bases and J dropped 5 bases, with 9 bases sitting between them. The CDR3 extends over 14 amino acids. Germline-derived CDR1 and CDR2 are ENHRY and SYGVKD. The CDR3 sequence: CAISATGDNSPLHF. The CDR3 DNA is TGTGCCATCAGTGCCACGGGGGATAATTCACCCCTCCACTTT.

This chain uses TRBV30 with TRBJ1-6; TRBD1 matches 7 bases. Germline lookup yields CDR1 GTSNPN and CDR2 SVGIG (reference sequence). The CDR3 runs to 16 residues. After removal of 3 bases from V and 1 base from J, the junction contained 6 bases not matched to a gene. CDR3 protein: CAWRWSGGSYNSPLHF. The CDR3 DNA is TGTGCCTGGAGGTGGTCAGGGGGTTCCTATAATTCACCCCTCCACTTT.

The CDR3 DNA follows: TGTGCCAGCAGTCCTACCTCGGGGTTGGGTAACTATGGCTACACCTTC. Translated, it gives CASSPTSGLGNYGYTF. The chain combines TRBV27 with TRBJ1-2; D remains ambiguous. Germline-derived CDR1 and CDR2 are MNHEY and SMNVEV (reference sequence). This CDR3 has 16 residues. V was pared by 5 bases and J by 1 base, with 17 bases between.

The chain combines TRBV10-3 with TRBJ1-4; TRBD1 matches 7 bases. The CDR3 contains 14 residues. J lost 5 bases, V lost 5 bases, and 5 bases had no gene match. Germline CDR1 reads ENHRY; CDR2 reads SYGVKD. CDR3 bases: TGTGCCATCAGTTCGGGACAGAGCAATGAAAAACTGTTTTTT. This gives the protein CAISSGQSNEKLFF.

The chain uses TRBV7-2 and TRBJ2-3, with 7 bases aligning to TRBD2. The CDR3 has 17 amino acids. CDR1 is SGHTA and CDR2 is FQGNSA in the germline V gene. J was trimmed by 5 bases and V by 2 bases; bases with no gene match: 13. Here the CDR3 reads CASSLSYGGRGLDTQYF. The CDR3 DNA reads as TGTGCCAGCAGCTTATCATATGGTGGGCGGGGGTTAGATACGCAGTATTTT.

The genes are TRBV11-2 and TRBJ1-1, with D uncertain. Between the trimmed V and J ends, which lost 4 bases and 6 bases, there was a span of 9 bases. CDR3 size: 12 residues. Germline CDR1 SGHAT, CDR2 FQNNGV. CDR3 nucleotides: TGTGCCAGCAGCTCAGGTATTTCTGAAGCTTTCTTT. It is translated as CASSSGISEAFF.

The rearrangement links TRBV6-2 or TRBV6-3 to TRBJ2-5; 15 bases fit TRBD2. Trimming at V came to 2 bases and at J to 2 bases, leaving 6 bases not matched to a gene. This CDR3 contains 18 residues. The germline V gene encodes CDR1 MNHEY and CDR2 SVGEGT. The CDR3 DNA is TGTGCCAGCAGTTACCCCGGACTAGCGGGGGGGCCTCAAGAGACCCAGTACTTC. It translates to CASSYPGLAGGPQETQYF.

The table lists this clone with a count of one. This chain uses TRBV25-1 with TRBJ1-3; TRBD1 matches 8 bases. Losses at the gene ends were 2 bases for V and 5 bases for J; bases not matched to a gene: 5. Germline values: CDR1 MGHDK, CDR2 SYGVNS. This CDR3 has 15 amino acids. CDR3 nucleotides: TGTGCCAGCAGTGAAGGACAGGGTTTTCGAAACACCATATATTTT. It translates to CASSEGQGFRNTIYF.

The rearrangement uses TRBV5-6 and TRBJ1-6, with TRBD1 identical over 7 bases. The germline V gene encodes CDR1 SGHDT and CDR2 YYEEEE. The ends lost 2 bases at V and 3 bases at J; junction bases unmatched: 5. This CDR3 has 16 amino acids. The DNA for the CDR3 is TGTGCCAGCAGCTTAGCAGGGGGTCTCTATAATTCACCCCTCCACTTT. Translating gives CASSLAGGLYNSPLHF.

The chain combines TRBV5-1 with TRBJ1-1; D possibly corresponds to TRBD1 (5 bases). Germline CDR1 SGHRS, CDR2 YFSETQ. V was shortened by 3 bases and J by 3 bases, with 15 bases between the two germline ends. This CDR3 comprises 15 residues. CDR3 sequence reads: CASSSLSGGDTEAFF. The CDR3 bases are TGCGCCAGCAGCTCCCTTTCCGGGGGGGACACTGAAGCTTTCTTT.

The chain is built from TRBV5-1 and TRBJ2-2, with 7 bases matching TRBD1. CDR1 is SGHRS, CDR2 YFSETQ, per germline. V shed 2 bases and J 3 bases; nucleotides not matched to a gene: 10. The CDR3 length is 17 residues. CDR3: CASSLRQGLGYTGELFF. DNA for the CDR3: TGCGCCAGCAGCTTACGACAGGGATTAGGGTACACCGGGGAGCTGTTTTTT.

The chain combines TRBV2 with TRBJ1-2; 10 nucleotides agree with TRBD1. Germline V lookup: CDR1 SNHLY, CDR2 FYNNEI. V shed 3 bases, J shed 4 bases, and the junction held 8 bases outside the gene matches. This CDR3 contains 16 residues. CDR3 bases: TGTGCCAGCAGTGAGGACAGGGGGGCCCTGGGCTATGGCTACACCTTC. This sequence encodes CASSEDRGALGYGYTF.

The chain couples TRBV7-2 to TRBJ2-3; 10 bases are shared with TRBD2. Losses at the gene ends were 7 bases for V and 14 bases for J; bases not matched to a gene: 12. There are 13 residues in the CDR3. CDR1 is SGHTA and CDR2 is FQGNSA in the germline V gene. CDR3 amino acids: CASTAVSGGARYF. The CDR3 DNA is TGTGCCAGCACCGCAGTGAGCGGGGGGGCAAGGTATTTT.

DNA of the CDR3: TGTGCCAGCAGCGTGGGACAGGGGGACTATGGCTACACCTTC. This translates into CASSVGQGDYGYTF. V usage is TRBV5-6 and J usage is TRBJ1-2, with TRBD1 matching 11 bases. The junction had 2 bases not matched to a gene; V was cut back by 4 bases and J by 3 bases. The germline gives CDR1 SGHDT, CDR2 YYEEEE. The length of the CDR3 is 14 residues.

The rearrangement joins TRBV4-1 to TRBJ2-1; 8 bases align to TRBD2. Looked up from germline, CDR1 is MGHRA and CDR2 is YSYEKL. V was pared by 7 bases and J by 0 bases, with 11 bases of the junction left unmatched. This CDR3 region has 17 residues. The CDR3 coding sequence is TGCGCCAGCAAACCGACCGGCGGGGGGAGCTCCTACAATGAGCAGTTCTTC. As protein: CASKPTGGGSSYNEQFF.

CDR3 nucleotide sequence: TGCGCCAGCAGCCAGGTGCCGGGGACAGATACGCAGTATTTT. Translating it yields CASSQVPGTDTQYF. The V call is TRBV4-1, the J call TRBJ2-3; D is perhaps TRBD2 (5 bases). Trimming stripped 3 bases from V and 3 bases from J, with 10 bases between. Germline V gene data show CDR1 as MGHRA and CDR2 as YSYEKL. The CDR3 extends over 14 amino acids.

The rearrangement links TRBV28 to TRBJ1-2; D not certain. The CDR3 runs to 13 residues. Trimming pared 5 bases from V and 4 bases from J, leaving 11 bases between. Germline CDR1 reads MDHEN; CDR2 reads SYDVKM. CDR3: CASSPGRTYGYTF. CDR3 DNA sequence: TGTGCCAGCAGTCCCGGGAGAACCTATGGCTACACCTTC.

V gene TRBV25-1 combines with J gene TRBJ1-3; weak D call: TRBD1 (5 bases). Trimming took 2 bases from V and 1 from J, leaving 9 bases between them. The CDR3 is 15 amino acids. CDR1 is MGHDK, CDR2 SYGVNS, per germline. The chain's CDR3 is CASSEAGGSGNTIYF. In DNA, the CDR3 is TGTGCCAGCAGTGAAGCTGGGGGGTCTGGAAACACCATATATTTT.

This clone has only one observation. V and J are TRBV6-6 and TRBJ1-1, with a possible D match to TRBD1 (6 bases). Germline CDR1 and CDR2: MNHNY and SVGAGI (reference sequence). Trimming cost V 2 bases and J 1 base, with 8 bases left between them. The CDR3 totals 14 residues. The CDR3 sequence is CASSYQQGNTEAFF. As DNA, the CDR3 is TGTGCCAGCAGTTACCAACAGGGGAACACTGAAGCTTTCTTT.

This chain uses TRBV7-9 with TRBJ2-1; 10 bases align to TRBD1. This CDR3 spans 19 amino acids. Unmatched junction bases numbered 13, after V lost 4 bases and J lost 1 base. CDR1 SEHNR and CDR2 FQNEAQ come from the germline V gene (reference sequence). The chain's CDR3 is CASSSPGQGSGGSYNEQFF. The CDR3 DNA reads as TGTGCCAGCAGCTCCCCGGGACAGGGGAGCGGGGGTTCCTACAATGAGCAGTTCTTC.